This is a list of T cell receptor beta chains from one sample in a study of Ad26.COV2.S vaccination and SARS-CoV-2 variants. TCRdb's table, derived via immunoSEQ multiplex PCR, lists solely in-frame clones and lacks some. Altogether some 340,000 clones are present, approximately 80% being singletons, with the ten largest covering roughly 2%. This sample comprised peripheral blood, obtained in a trial of Ad26.COV2.S vaccine versus placebo. Receptor source: a person aged 18-60 years who received the Ad26.COV2.S COVID-19 vaccine or a placebo. The CDR3 runs from the conserved cysteine through the conserved F or W. The order of the fields is clone size, J gene, D gene, V gene, CDR3 protein, CDR3 DNA. The D gene is left open where the match is weak. Clone size is given for some rows only: seen once, a few or many times, or a class if the clone is expanded.

abundance: .; j_gene: TRBJ1-5; d_gene: .; v_gene: TRBV5-1; CDR3aa: CASSLKVHSNQPQHF; CDR3nt: TGCGCCAGCAGCTTGAAGGTACATAGCAATCAGCCCCAGCATTTT
abundance: .; j_gene: TRBJ1-5; d_gene: .; v_gene: TRBV6-5; CDR3aa: CASGRAGNQPQHF; CDR3nt: TGTGCCAGCGGTCGTGCGGGCAATCAGCCCCAGCATTTT
abundance: .; j_gene: TRBJ1-5; d_gene: .; v_gene: TRBV5-6; CDR3aa: CASSLTARRSNQPQHF; CDR3nt: TGTGCCAGCAGCTTGACGGCGAGGCGTAGCAATCAGCCCCAGCATTTT
abundance: .; j_gene: TRBJ2-2; d_gene: .; v_gene: TRBV3-1/TRBV3-2; CDR3aa: CASSGGSNTGELFF; CDR3nt: TGTGCCAGCAGCGGGGGATCGAACACCGGGGAGCTGTTTTTT
abundance: .; j_gene: TRBJ2-1; d_gene: .; v_gene: TRBV5-1; CDR3aa: CASSPPAGTTYNEQFF; CDR3nt: TGCGCCAGCAGCCCCCCGGCCGGGACAACCTACAATGAGCAGTTCTTC
abundance: .; j_gene: TRBJ1-6; d_gene: .; v_gene: TRBV2; CDR3aa: CASSHSGGIGGAHYNSPLHF; CDR3nt: TGTGCCAGCAGCCACTCGGGCGGTATCGGGGGGGCCCACTATAATTCACCCCTCCACTTT
abundance: .; j_gene: TRBJ2-1; d_gene: TRBD1; v_gene: TRBV3-1/TRBV3-2; CDR3aa: CASSQGDRYYNEQFF; CDR3nt: TGTGCCAGCAGCCAAGGGGACAGGTACTACAATGAGCAGTTCTTC
abundance: .; j_gene: TRBJ2-2; d_gene: .; v_gene: TRBV29-1; CDR3aa: CSVSGRNTGELFF; CDR3nt: TGCAGCGTTAGCGGGCGTAACACCGGGGAGCTGTTTTTT
abundance: .; j_gene: TRBJ2-7; d_gene: .; v_gene: TRBV20-1; CDR3aa: CSASERWREQYF; CDR3nt: TGCAGTGCTAGTGAGCGCTGGAGGGAGCAGTACTTC
abundance: .; j_gene: TRBJ1-4; d_gene: .; v_gene: TRBV5-6; CDR3aa: CASSPRLGNEKLFF; CDR3nt: TGTGCCAGCAGCCCCAGGCTGGGTAATGAAAAACTGTTTTTT
abundance: few; j_gene: TRBJ1-2; d_gene: .; v_gene: TRBV5-1; CDR3aa: CASSLSGEGYGYTF; CDR3nt: TGCGCCAGCAGCTTGTCAGGGGAGGGCTATGGCTACACCTTC
abundance: .; j_gene: TRBJ2-1; d_gene: .; v_gene: TRBV12-2; CDR3aa: CASRFTRDRGYNEQFF; CDR3nt: TGTGCAAGTCGCTTTACCCGGGACAGGGGGTACAATGAGCAGTTCTTC
abundance: .; j_gene: TRBJ2-5; d_gene: .; v_gene: TRBV5-4; CDR3aa: CASSLVGNQETQYF; CDR3nt: TGTGCCAGCAGCTTGGTGGGCAACCAAGAGACCCAGTACTTC
abundance: .; j_gene: TRBJ2-3; d_gene: TRBD2; v_gene: TRBV5-1; CDR3aa: CASKGLAGGPGVDTQYF; CDR3nt: TGCGCCAGCAAAGGACTAGCGGGGGGCCCCGGTGTAGATACGCAGTATTTT
abundance: .; j_gene: TRBJ2-5; d_gene: .; v_gene: TRBV7-8; CDR3aa: CASSPGRGETQYF; CDR3nt: TGTGCCAGCAGCCCCGGCCGGGGAGAGACCCAGTACTTC
abundance: .; j_gene: TRBJ2-1; d_gene: TRBD1; v_gene: TRBV28; CDR3aa: CASRTQGASSYNEQFF; CDR3nt: TGTGCCAGCAGGACCCAGGGGGCGAGCTCCTACAATGAGCAGTTCTTC
abundance: .; j_gene: TRBJ1-1; d_gene: .; v_gene: TRBV11-3; CDR3aa: CASSLQGSLTEAFF; CDR3nt: TGTGCCAGCAGTTTGCAGGGGAGTCTAACTGAAGCTTTCTTT
abundance: .; j_gene: TRBJ2-3; d_gene: .; v_gene: TRBV7-9; CDR3aa: CASSLLPGTDTQYF; CDR3nt: TGTGCCAGCAGCTTATTGCCAGGCACAGATACGCAGTATTTT
abundance: .; j_gene: TRBJ2-5; d_gene: .; v_gene: TRBV19; CDR3aa: CASTGDASGPQETQYF; CDR3nt: TGTGCCAGTACCGGGGACGCGAGCGGTCCCCAAGAGACCCAGTACTTC
abundance: .; j_gene: TRBJ2-7; d_gene: .; v_gene: TRBV7-9; CDR3aa: CASSLGGRQESF; CDR3nt: TGTGCCAGCAGCTTGGGGGGACGACAGGAGTCCTTC
abundance: .; j_gene: TRBJ2-3; d_gene: .; v_gene: TRBV19; CDR3aa: CASSILGGRTDTQYF; CDR3nt: TGTGCCAGTAGTATACTCGGGGGACGAACAGATACGCAGTATTTT
abundance: .; j_gene: TRBJ2-2; d_gene: .; v_gene: TRBV12-3/TRBV12-4; CDR3aa: CASSLGTYGELFF; CDR3nt: TGTGCCAGCAGTTTAGGAACTTACGGGGAGCTGTTTTTT